A selection of T cell receptor beta chains follows, all from one sample in a study of blood T cell repertoires in COVID-19. Clones were sequenced by immunoSEQ multiplex PCR, and TCRdb holds only the in-frame ones, with some missing. The table records about 120,000 clones, about 90% of them present only once. The sample taken for sequencing was peripheral blood. All receptors come from a human donor in a cohort sampled during active COVID-19. CDR3s include the opening cysteine and the closing phenylalanine or tryptophan. The D gene is left open where the match is weak. Only some rows state a clone size, as once, few, many or a class for expanded clones.

>TRBV27|-|TRBJ1-2|-
CASSFKPQGILGYTF
TGTGCCAGCAGTTTTAAACCTCAGGGGATACTTGGCTACACCTTC
>TRBV5-1|TRBD2|TRBJ2-1|once
CASSQLAGVHNEQFF
TGCGCCAGCAGCCAACTAGCGGGGGTACACAATGAGCAGTTCTTC
>TRBV9|TRBD1|TRBJ2-7|-
CASSVQDREVYGQYF
TGTGCCAGCAGCGTCCAGGACAGGGAAGTTTATGGGCAGTACTTC
>TRBV16|-|TRBJ1-5|-
CASSILDRNQPQHF
TGTGCCAGCAGCATCCTGGACAGAAATCAGCCCCAGCATTTT
>TRBV7-2|TRBD2|TRBJ2-5|once
CASSSGGLAGETQYF
TGTGCCAGCAGCTCGGGGGGACTAGCGGGAGAGACCCAGTACTTC
>TRBV15|-|TRBJ2-3|-
CATSRDGASTDTQYF
TGTGCCACCAGCAGAGATGGGGCTAGCACAGATACGCAGTATTTT
>TRBV6-1|TRBD1|TRBJ2-3|once
CASSEGTGVVDTQYF
TGTGCCAGCAGTGAAGGAACAGGGGTGGTAGATACGCAGTATTTT
>TRBV5-1|-|TRBJ2-5|-
CASRAAETQYF
TGCGCCAGCAGGGCGGCGGAGACCCAGTACTTC
>TRBV6-1|-|TRBJ2-4|-
CASSESRNIQYF
TGTGCCAGCAGTGAGTCCAGAAACATTCAGTACTTC
>TRBV13|-|TRBJ2-7|-
CASSFLGHPYEQYF
TGTGCCAGCAGCTTCCTAGGACACCCCTACGAGCAGTACTTC
>TRBV9|TRBD1|TRBJ2-6|-
CASRRDRGSGANVLTF
TGTGCCAGCAGGAGGGACAGGGGGTCTGGGGCCAACGTCCTGACTTTC
>TRBV30|-|TRBJ2-3|few
CAWRARSSVSTDTQYF
TGTGCCTGGAGGGCTCGTTCTAGCGTCAGCACAGATACGCAGTATTTT
>TRBV5-4|TRBD1|TRBJ2-7|-
CASSRDRGYEQYF
TGTGCCAGCAGCCGGGACAGGGGTTACGAGCAGTACTTC
>TRBV30|-|TRBJ1-5|-
CAWSAPGEGHQPQHF
TGTGCCTGGAGCGCCCCGGGGGAAGGTCATCAGCCCCAGCATTTT
>TRBV2|-|TRBJ2-2|-
CASRNRDPGELFF
TGTGCCAGCAGGAACAGGGATCCCGGGGAGCTGTTTTTT
>TRBV30|TRBD1|TRBJ1-2|-
CAWGGRTGESNYGYTF
TGTGCCTGGGGGGGAAGGACAGGCGAGAGTAACTATGGCTACACCTTC
>TRBV7-9|-|TRBJ2-3|-
CASSLGQAPYTQYF
TGTGCCAGCAGCTTAGGGCAGGCGCCTTATACGCAGTATTTT
>TRBV18|-|TRBJ1-2|-
CASQPTGTPNYGYTF
TGTGCCAGTCAACCAACTGGGACACCTAACTATGGCTACACCTTC
>TRBV28|-|TRBJ2-1|-
CASSFGGTSYNEQFF
TGTGCCAGCAGTTTTGGGGGCACTTCCTACAATGAGCAGTTCTTC
>TRBV3-1/TRBV3-2|-|TRBJ1-1|-
CASSPTGNTEAFF
TGTGCCAGCAGCCCTACAGGGAACACTGAAGCTTTCTTT
>TRBV6-6|-|TRBJ1-2|-
CASSRTASNYGYTF
TGTGCCAGCAGCCGGACAGCAAGTAACTATGGCTACACCTTC
>TRBV19|TRBD1|TRBJ2-2|-
CASKDRGNTGELFF
TGTGCCAGCAAGGACAGGGGTAACACCGGGGAGCTGTTTTTT
>TRBV10-1|TRBD2|TRBJ2-3|-
CASSASGGGADTQYF
TGCGCCAGCAGTGCCAGCGGGGGGGGTGCAGATACGCAGTATTTT
>TRBV3-1/TRBV3-2|TRBD2|TRBJ2-1|-
CASSPLAGSLYNEQFF
TGTGCCAGCAGCCCTCTAGCGGGGTCGCTCTACAATGAGCAGTTCTTC
>TRBV3-1/TRBV3-2|-|TRBJ1-5|-
CASSQWGLGSNQPQHF
TGTGCCAGCAGCCAATGGGGACTGGGAAGCAATCAGCCCCAGCATTTT
>TRBV7-2|-|TRBJ2-7|-
CASSAGLWGAYEQYF
TGTGCCAGCAGTGCCGGACTATGGGGCGCCTACGAGCAGTACTTC
>TRBV4-1|-|TRBJ1-3|-
CASSPSGVSGNTIYF
TGCGCCAGCAGCCCTTCAGGGGTCTCTGGAAACACCATATATTTT
>TRBV27|-|TRBJ2-3|once
CASSPYTVTDTQYF
TGTGCCAGCAGTCCGTACACAGTCACAGATACGCAGTATTTT
>TRBV20-1|-|TRBJ2-5|-
CSASMAGASSLGAQYF
TGCAGTGCTAGTATGGCGGGGGCCTCGTCTTTAGGGGCCCAGTACTTC
>TRBV5-6|TRBD1|TRBJ1-1|-
CASSFGTELPGAFF
TGTGCCAGCAGCTTTGGGACAGAGCTTCCCGGAGCTTTCTTT
>TRBV27|-|TRBJ1-5|-
CASSRRGETSNQPQHF
TGTGCCAGCAGTCGCCGGGGTGAGACTAGCAATCAGCCCCAGCATTTT
>TRBV10-2|TRBD1|TRBJ1-5|-
CASSDPTGLYQPQHF
TGCGCCAGCAGTGACCCGACAGGGTTATACCAGCCCCAGCATTTT
>TRBV7-3|-|TRBJ1-4|-
CASSFLPRELGEKLFF
TGTGCCAGCAGCTTTCTGCCTCGGGAATTGGGGGAAAAACTGTTTTTT
>TRBV3-1/TRBV3-2|-|TRBJ1-1|-
CASSLARGTEAFF
TGTGCCAGCAGCCTTGCAAGGGGCACTGAAGCTTTCTTT
>TRBV28|TRBD2|TRBJ2-7|-
CASSPGLDAYEQYF
TGTGCCAGCAGTCCGGGACTAGACGCCTACGAGCAGTACTTC
>TRBV19|-|TRBJ1-1|-
CASSRYPRGEVNTEAFF
TGTGCCAGTAGTAGATACCCCAGGGGAGAGGTGAACACTGAAGCTTTCTTT
>TRBV5-1|-|TRBJ2-3|-
CASSLVGRSTDTQYF
TGCGCCAGCAGCTTAGTGGGCCGCAGCACAGATACGCAGTATTTT
>TRBV4-2|TRBD2|TRBJ2-1|-
CASSQEWLAGGLSSYNEQFF
TGTGCCAGCAGCCAAGAGTGGCTAGCGGGAGGGCTTAGCTCCTACAATGAGCAGTTCTTC
>TRBV4-2|TRBD2|TRBJ2-1|-
CASSQGTSGGANEQFF
TGTGCCAGCAGCCAAGGGACAAGCGGGGGGGCCAATGAGCAGTTCTTC
>TRBV6-5|-|TRBJ2-7|few
CASAHSDGAAYEQYF
TGTGCCAGTGCTCATTCGGACGGAGCGGCCTACGAGCAGTACTTC
>TRBV7-2|TRBD2|TRBJ2-7|-
CASSLGGAGAYEQYF
TGTGCCAGCAGCTTAGGAGGGGCGGGGGCCTACGAGCAGTACTTC
>TRBV28|-|TRBJ2-5|-
CASSTDSEETQYF
TGTGCCAGCAGTACGGACAGCGAAGAGACCCAGTACTTC
>TRBV10-1|TRBD1|TRBJ2-1|-
CASSGVGQGYNEQFF
TGCGCCAGCAGTGGAGTGGGACAGGGATACAATGAGCAGTTCTTC
>TRBV7-8|-|TRBJ1-4|-
CASSPQSGRTNEKLFF
TGTGCCAGCAGCCCGCAGTCGGGGAGAACTAATGAAAAACTGTTTTTT
>TRBV5-1|-|TRBJ2-3|-
CASSLMNLEAHTDTQYF
TGCGCCAGCAGCCTGATGAACCTAGAGGCACACACAGATACGCAGTATTTT
>TRBV10-1|-|TRBJ1-2|-
CASSDSYTF
TGCGCCAGCAGTGATAGCTACACCTTC
>TRBV6-2/TRBV6-3|-|TRBJ2-3|-
CASSYDSGSTDTQYF
TGTGCCAGCAGTTACGATTCGGGGAGCACAGATACGCAGTATTTT
>TRBV4-1|TRBD2|TRBJ2-3|-
CASSQGRSGGVSSTDTQYF
TGCGCCAGCAGCCAAGGTCGATCGGGGGGGGTTTCTAGCACAGATACGCAGTATTTT
>TRBV10-2|-|TRBJ1-3|few
CASSEGPRGTIYF
TGCGCCAGCAGTGAGGGGCCTCGGGGCACCATATATTTT